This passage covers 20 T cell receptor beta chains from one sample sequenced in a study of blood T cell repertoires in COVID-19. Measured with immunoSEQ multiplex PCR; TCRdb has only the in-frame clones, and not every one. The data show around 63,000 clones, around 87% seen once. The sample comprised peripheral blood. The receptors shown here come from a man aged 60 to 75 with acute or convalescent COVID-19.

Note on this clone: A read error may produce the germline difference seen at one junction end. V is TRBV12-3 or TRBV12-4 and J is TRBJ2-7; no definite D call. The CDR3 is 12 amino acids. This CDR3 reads CASSFATYERYF. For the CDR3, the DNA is TGTGCCAGCAGTTTCGCGACCTACGAGCGGTACTTC.

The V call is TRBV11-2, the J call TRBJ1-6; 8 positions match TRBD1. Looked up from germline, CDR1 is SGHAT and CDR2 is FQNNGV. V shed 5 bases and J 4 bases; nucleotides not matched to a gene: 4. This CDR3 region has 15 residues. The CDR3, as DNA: TGTGCCAGCAGCCCGGACAGGGATTATAATTCACCCCTCCACTTT. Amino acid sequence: CASSPDRDYNSPLHF.

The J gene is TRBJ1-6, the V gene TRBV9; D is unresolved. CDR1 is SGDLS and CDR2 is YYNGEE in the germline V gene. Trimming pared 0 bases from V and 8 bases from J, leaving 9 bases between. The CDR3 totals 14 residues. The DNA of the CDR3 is TGTGCCAGCAGCGTAGATTCAGAAGATTCACCCCTCCACTTT. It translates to CASSVDSEDSPLHF. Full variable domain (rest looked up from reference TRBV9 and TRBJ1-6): DSGVTQTPKHLITATGQRVTLRCSPRSGDLSVYWYQQSLDQGLQFLIQYYNGEERAKGNILERFSAQQFPDLHSELNLSSLELGDSALYFCASSVDSEDSPLHFGNGTRLTVT.

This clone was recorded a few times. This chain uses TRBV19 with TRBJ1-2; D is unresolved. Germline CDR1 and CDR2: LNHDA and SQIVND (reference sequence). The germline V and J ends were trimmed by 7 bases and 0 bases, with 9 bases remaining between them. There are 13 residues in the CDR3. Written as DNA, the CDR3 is TGTGCCAGTACCCCAGGAACTAACTATGGCTACACCTTC. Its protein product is CASTPGTNYGYTF.

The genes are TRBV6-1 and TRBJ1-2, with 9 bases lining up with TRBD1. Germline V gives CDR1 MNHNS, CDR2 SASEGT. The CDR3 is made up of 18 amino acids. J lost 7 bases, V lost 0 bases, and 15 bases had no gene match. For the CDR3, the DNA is TGTGCCAGCAGTGAAGCTGTTTGGGGTGCTACAGGGGGCTCTGGCTACACCTTC. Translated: CASSEAVWGATGGSGYTF.

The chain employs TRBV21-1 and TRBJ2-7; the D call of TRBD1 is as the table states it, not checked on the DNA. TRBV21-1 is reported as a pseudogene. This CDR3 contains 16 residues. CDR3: CASSKSGQRYTYEQYF. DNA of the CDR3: TGTGCCAGCAGCAAATCTGGACAGAGGTATACCTACGAGCAGTACTTC.

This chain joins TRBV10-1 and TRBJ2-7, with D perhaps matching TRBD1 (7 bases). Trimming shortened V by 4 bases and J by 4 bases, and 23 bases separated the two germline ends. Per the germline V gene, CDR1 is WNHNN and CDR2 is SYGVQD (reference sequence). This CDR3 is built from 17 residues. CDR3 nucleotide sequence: TGCGCCAGCAGTGTTCTGCGGGGACAGCCTAACGTTTACGAGCAGTACTTC. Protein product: CASSVLRGQPNVYEQYF.

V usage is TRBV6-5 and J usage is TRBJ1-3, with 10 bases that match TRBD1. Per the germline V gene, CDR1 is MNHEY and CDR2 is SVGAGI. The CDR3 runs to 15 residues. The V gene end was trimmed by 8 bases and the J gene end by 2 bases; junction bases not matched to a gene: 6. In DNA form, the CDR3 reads TGTGCCAGCCGAACGGGACAGGGGACTGGAAACACCATATATTTT. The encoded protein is CASRTGQGTGNTIYF.

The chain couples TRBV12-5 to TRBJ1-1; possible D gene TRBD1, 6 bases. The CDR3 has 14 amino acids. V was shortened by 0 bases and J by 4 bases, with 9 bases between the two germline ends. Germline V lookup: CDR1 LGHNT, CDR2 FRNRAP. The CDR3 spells CASGLVLRGTEAFF. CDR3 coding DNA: TGTGCTAGTGGTTTGGTCCTCAGGGGCACTGAAGCTTTCTTT.

CDR3 in amino acids: CASSNLAGGLNEQFF. CDR3 in DNA: TGCGCCAGCAGCAATTTAGCGGGGGGGCTCAATGAGCAGTTCTTC. This chain connects TRBV5-1 to TRBJ2-1; 11 nucleotides align to TRBD2. The CDR3 has 15 amino acids. V dropped 4 bases and J dropped 6; count of bases not matched to a gene: 6. The germline V gene encodes CDR1 SGHRS and CDR2 YFSETQ.

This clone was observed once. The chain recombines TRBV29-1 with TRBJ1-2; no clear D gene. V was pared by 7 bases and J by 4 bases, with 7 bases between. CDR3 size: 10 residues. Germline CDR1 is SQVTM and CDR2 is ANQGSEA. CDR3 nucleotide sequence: TGCAGCGCCGAGGGCTATGGCTACACCTTC. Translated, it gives CSAEGYGYTF.

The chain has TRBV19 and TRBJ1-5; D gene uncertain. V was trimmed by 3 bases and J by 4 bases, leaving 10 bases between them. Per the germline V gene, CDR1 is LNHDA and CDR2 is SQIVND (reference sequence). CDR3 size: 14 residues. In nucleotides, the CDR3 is TGTGCCAGTAGTATCGAGGCTCGAAATCAGCCCCAGCATTTT. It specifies CASSIEARNQPQHF.

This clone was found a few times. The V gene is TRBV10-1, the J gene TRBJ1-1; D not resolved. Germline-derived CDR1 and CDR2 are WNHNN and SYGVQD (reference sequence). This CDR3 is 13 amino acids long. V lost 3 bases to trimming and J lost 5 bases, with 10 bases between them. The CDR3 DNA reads TGCGCCAGCAGTGAAAGACCGGGGACTGAAGCTTTCTTT. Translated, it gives CASSERPGTEAFF.

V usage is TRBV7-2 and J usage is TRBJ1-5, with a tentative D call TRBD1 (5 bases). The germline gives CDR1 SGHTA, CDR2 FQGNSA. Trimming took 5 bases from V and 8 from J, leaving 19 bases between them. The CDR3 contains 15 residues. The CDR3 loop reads CASSQRSGSAEPQHF. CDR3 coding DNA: TGTGCCAGCAGCCAGAGATCAGGGTCCGCGGAGCCCCAGCATTTT.

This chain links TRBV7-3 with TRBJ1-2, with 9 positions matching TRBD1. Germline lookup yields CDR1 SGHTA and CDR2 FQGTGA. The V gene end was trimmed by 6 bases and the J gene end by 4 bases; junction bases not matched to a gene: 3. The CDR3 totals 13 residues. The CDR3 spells CASSLGQGYGYTF. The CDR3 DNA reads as TGTGCCAGCAGTTTGGGACAGGGCTATGGCTACACCTTC. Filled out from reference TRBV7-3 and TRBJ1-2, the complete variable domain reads GAGVSQTPSNKVTEKGKYVELRCDPISGHTALYWYRQSLGQGPEFLIYFQGTGAADDSGLPNDRFFAVRPEGSVSTLKIQRTERGDSAVYLCASSLGQGYGYTFGSGTRLTVV.

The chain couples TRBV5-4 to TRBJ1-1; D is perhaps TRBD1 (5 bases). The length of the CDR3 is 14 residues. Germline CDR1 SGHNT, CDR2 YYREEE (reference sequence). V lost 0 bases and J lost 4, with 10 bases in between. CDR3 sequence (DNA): TGTGCCAGCAGCTTGGCGGGGGTTCGCACTGAAGCTTTCTTT. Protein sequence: CASSLAGVRTEAFF.

CDR3 protein: CASSLTYRAANEKLFF. The DNA for the CDR3 is TGTGCCAGCAGCTTAACCTACAGGGCAGCTAATGAAAAACTGTTTTTT. This chain connects TRBV7-2 to TRBJ1-4; TRBD1 might be the D (6 bases). The V gene lost 2 bases and the J gene lost 3 bases, with 13 bases spanning the gap. From germline, CDR1 is SGHTA and CDR2 FQGNSA. There are 16 residues in the CDR3.

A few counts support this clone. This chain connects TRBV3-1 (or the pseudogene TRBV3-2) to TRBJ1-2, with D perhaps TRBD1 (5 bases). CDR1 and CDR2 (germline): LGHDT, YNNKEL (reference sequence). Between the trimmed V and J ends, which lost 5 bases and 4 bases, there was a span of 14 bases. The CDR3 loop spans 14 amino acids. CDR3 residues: CASSLGRGSYGYTF. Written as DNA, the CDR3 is TGTGCCAGCAGCTTAGGTCGGGGGTCCTATGGCTACACCTTC.

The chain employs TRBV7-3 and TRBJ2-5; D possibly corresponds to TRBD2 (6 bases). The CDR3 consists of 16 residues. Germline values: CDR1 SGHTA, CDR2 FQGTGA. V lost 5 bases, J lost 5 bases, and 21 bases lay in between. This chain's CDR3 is CASSPSSSTRGETQYF. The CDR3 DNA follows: TGTGCCAGCAGCCCAAGTTCCAGTACCCGGGGGGAGACCCAGTACTTC.

Here the CDR3 reads CASRDLKSGEQYF. Here the CDR3 DNA reads TGTGCCAGCAGGGATCTGAAGTCGGGCGAGCAGTACTTC. The chain has TRBV11-2 and TRBJ2-7; D not resolved. The length of the CDR3 is 13 residues. Germline V gene data show CDR1 as SGHAT and CDR2 as FQNNGV. V was clipped by 6 bases and J by 6 bases, with 15 bases between them.